The 8 T cell receptor beta chains listed next were all sequenced from one sample in a study of PD-1 blockade in classical Hodgkin lymphoma. Time point indicated: cycle 4 day 1 (C4D1), after five to seven weeks of nivolumab. There was relapse after autologous stem cell transplantation in every patient, and there was variation in brentuximab vedotin exposure. Some clones are missing from TCRdb's copy, which holds only in-frame ones; the method was immunoSEQ multiplex PCR. This table holds about 93,000 clones, roughly 73% found once. This specimen was peripheral blood mononuclear cells (PBMCs), taken before the fourth cycle of nivolumab. These receptor sequences come from a human donor with classical Hodgkin lymphoma.

The rearrangement joins TRBV7-2 to TRBJ1-2, with a tentative D call TRBD1 (6 bases). The CDR3 contains 14 residues. V lost 2 bases, J lost 4 bases, and 11 bases lay in between. Germline V CDR1 and CDR2: SGHTA, FQGNSA. CDR3 DNA: TGTGCCAGCAGCTTACACAGGGATGGCTATGGCTACACCTTC. Residues: CASSLHRDGYGYTF. Using reference TRBV7-2 and TRBJ1-2 for the parts outside the CDR3, the full variable domain is GAGVSQSPSNKVTEKGKDVELRCDPISGHTALYWYRQSLGQGLEFLIYFQGNSAPDKSGLPSDRFSAERTGGSVSTLTIQRTQQEDSAVYLCASSLHRDGYGYTFGSGTRLTVV.

The chain recombines TRBV4-1 with TRBJ1-6; maybe TRBD1 (5 bases). Germline V lookup: CDR1 MGHRA, CDR2 YSYEKL. V lost 1 base and J lost 7, with 14 bases in between. CDR3 size: 16 residues. As DNA, the CDR3 is TGCGCCAGCAGCCAAGGGACATTGGGCGAGAATTCACCCCTCCACTTT. Amino acids: CASSQGTLGENSPLHF.

This clone was detected only once. The CDR3 loop reads CASSPGVTESEQFF. The CDR3 DNA sequence: TGTGCCAGCAGCCCAGGGGTAACGGAATCTGAGCAGTTCTTC. The genes are TRBV11-3 and TRBJ2-1; D possibly corresponds to TRBD1 (6 bases). The V and J ends lost 5 bases and 9 bases respectively, with 17 bases between them. The CDR3 spans 14 residues. Germline V gene lookup returns CDR1 SGHNT and CDR2 YENEEA. Complete variable domain (other parts from reference TRBV11-3 and TRBJ2-1): EAGVVQSPRYKIIEKKQPVAFWCNPISGHNTLYWYLQNLGQGPELLIRYENEEAVDDSQLPKDRFSAERLKGVDSTLKIQPAELGDSAVYLCASSPGVTESEQFFGPGTRLTVL.

The rearrangement uses TRBV2 and TRBJ2-5; no definite D call. Germline V gene lookup returns CDR1 SNHLY and CDR2 FYNNEI. V was trimmed by 8 bases and J by 5 bases, leaving 6 bases between them. The CDR3 consists of 10 residues. CDR3 nucleotide sequence: TGTGCCAGCGGACGGGAGACCCAGTACTTC. Its translation is CASGRETQYF. Full variable domain (outside the CDR3, taken from reference TRBV2 and TRBJ2-5): EPEVTQTPSHQVTQMGQEVILRCVPISNHLYFYWYRQILGQKVEFLVSFYNNEISEKSEIFDDQFSVERPDGSNFTLKIRSTKLEDSAMYFCASGRETQYFGPGTRLLVL.

This sequence joins TRBV6-5 and TRBJ2-3; D uncertain. Germline CDR1 and CDR2: MNHEY and SVGAGI. This CDR3 has 14 amino acids. With 11 bases removed from V and 1 base from J, the gap between germline ends came to 16 bases. The CDR3 DNA follows: TGTGCCGTCGCTTCCTCCGGGCGCACAGATACGCAGTATTTT. Residues: CAVASSGRTDTQYF.

The chain has TRBV9 and TRBJ1-6, with TRBD1 identical over 9 bases. Unmatched junction bases numbered 11, after V lost 5 bases and J lost 8 bases. Germline V CDR1 and CDR2: SGDLS, YYNGEE. The CDR3 sequence is 16 residues long. CDR3 nucleotides: TGTGCCAGCAGTGGTCCGGGACAGGGTACGCATTCACCCCTCCACTTT. Translating gives CASSGPGQGTHSPLHF.

The chain's CDR3 is CASSYSGDGYTF. For the CDR3, the DNA is TGTGCCAGCAGTTACTCTGGGGACGGCTACACCTTC. This sequence joins TRBV6-5 and TRBJ1-2; D may be TRBD1 (5 bases). Germline values: CDR1 MNHEY, CDR2 SVGAGI. CDR3 length equals 12 residues. V was shortened by 0 bases and J by 8 bases, with 7 bases between the two germline ends.

This chain links TRBV18 with TRBJ1-4, with TRBD1 matching over 7 bases. Germline V gene lookup returns CDR1 KGHSH and CDR2 LQKENI. With 3 bases clipped from V and 0 bases from J, the junction kept 1 base outside the gene matches. The CDR3 covers 15 residues. The CDR3 DNA is TGTGCCAGCTCACCGCAGGGGGCAACTAATGAAAAACTGTTTTTT. Its translation is CASSPQGATNEKLFF.